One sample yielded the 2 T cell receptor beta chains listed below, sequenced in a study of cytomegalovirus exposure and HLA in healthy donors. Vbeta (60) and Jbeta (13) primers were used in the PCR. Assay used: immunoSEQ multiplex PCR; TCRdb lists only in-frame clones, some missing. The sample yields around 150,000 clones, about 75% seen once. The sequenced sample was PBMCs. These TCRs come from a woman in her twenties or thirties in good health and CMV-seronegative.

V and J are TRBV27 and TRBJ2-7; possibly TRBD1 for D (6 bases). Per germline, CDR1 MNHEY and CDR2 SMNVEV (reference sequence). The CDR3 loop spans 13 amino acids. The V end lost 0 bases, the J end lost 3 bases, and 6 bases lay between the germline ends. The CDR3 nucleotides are TGTGCCAGCAGTTTATCGGACAGCTACGAGCAGTACTTC. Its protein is CASSLSDSYEQYF.

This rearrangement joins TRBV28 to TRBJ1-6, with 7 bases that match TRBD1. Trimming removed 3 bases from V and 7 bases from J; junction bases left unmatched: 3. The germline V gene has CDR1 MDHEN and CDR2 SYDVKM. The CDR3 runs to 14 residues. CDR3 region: CASSFRGNNSPLHF. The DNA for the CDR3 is TGTGCCAGCAGTTTCAGGGGGAACAATTCACCCCTCCACTTT.